This passage covers 9 T cell receptor beta chains from one sample sequenced in a study of blood T cell repertoires in COVID-19. Libraries were prepared by immunoSEQ multiplex PCR; TCRdb keeps only in-frame clonotypes and omits some of them. This table holds some 150,000 clones, around 85% found once. Sample: peripheral blood. The receptors come from a woman between 65 and 79 years old with acute or convalescent COVID-19.

The V gene is TRBV9, the J gene TRBJ1-1; perhaps TRBD1 as D (5 bases). Germline CDR1 is SGDLS and CDR2 is YYNGEE. The CDR3 extends over 13 amino acids. V lost 1 base to trimming and J lost 5 bases, with 9 bases between them. In DNA form, the CDR3 reads TGTGCCAGCAGCGTACAGAAGGGGACTGAAGCTTTCTTT. Protein: CASSVQKGTEAFF.

This chain joins TRBV6-5 and TRBJ2-5; 11 bases are shared with TRBD2. CDR1 MNHEY and CDR2 SVGAGI come from the germline V gene. The CDR3 totals 16 residues. The V and J ends lost 4 bases and 0 bases, in that order; junction bases with no gene match: 4. The CDR3 bases are TGTGCCAGCAGTTTTACTAGCGGGGGTTACCAAGAGACCCAGTACTTC. It translates to CASSFTSGGYQETQYF.

The chain joins TRBV19 to TRBJ2-3, with 8 nucleotides matching TRBD2. This CDR3 is 18 amino acids long. Trimming took 0 bases from V and 3 from J; bases not matched to a gene: 11. In germline, CDR1 is LNHDA, CDR2 SQIVND (reference sequence). CDR3 amino acids: CASSIDTSPGGYTDTQYF. The CDR3 DNA reads TGTGCCAGTAGTATAGATACCTCCCCGGGGGGGTATACAGATACGCAGTATTTT. Looking up the rest from reference TRBV19 and TRBJ2-3 gives the full variable domain: DGGITQSPKYLFRKEGQNVTLSCEQNLNHDAMYWYRQDPGQGLRLIYYSQIVNDFQKGDIAEGYSVSREKKESFPLTVTSAQKNPTAFYLCASSIDTSPGGYTDTQYFGPGTRLTVL.

The chain employs TRBV5-8 and TRBJ1-5; D perhaps matches TRBD1 (5 bases). The CDR3 contains 15 residues. The V gene lost 2 bases and the J gene lost 7 bases, with 16 bases spanning the gap. The V gene's germline CDR1 is SGHTS and CDR2 YDEGEE. CDR3 sequence (DNA): TGTGCCAGCAGCTTAAGTCAGGGTCTGCGGCAGCCCCAGCATTTT. It codes for CASSLSQGLRQPQHF.

The rearrangement links TRBV27 to TRBJ2-3; TRBD1 aligns across 9 bases. Trimming at V came to 0 bases and at J to 7 bases, leaving 8 bases not matched to a gene. Germline V lookup: CDR1 MNHEY, CDR2 SMNVEV (reference sequence). CDR3 length: 16 residues. CDR3 nucleotides: TGTGCCAGCAGTTTATCGACAACAGGGGGCGCGAATACGCAGTATTTT. It yields the protein CASSLSTTGGANTQYF.

The chain has TRBV5-1 and TRBJ2-7; 8 bases line up with TRBD2. The CDR3 covers 15 residues. The V segment lost 2 bases and the J segment 0 bases; nucleotides outside the gene matches: 4. Looked up from germline, CDR1 is SGHRS and CDR2 is YFSETQ. Written as DNA, the CDR3 is TGCGCCAGCAGCTTACGCGGGGGGAACTCCTACGAGCAGTACTTC. This encodes CASSLRGGNSYEQYF. Drawing the rest from reference TRBV5-1 and TRBJ2-7, the complete variable domain is KAGVTQTPRYLIKTRGQQVTLSCSPISGHRSVSWYQQTPGQGLQFLFEYFSETQRNKGNFPGRFSGRQFSNSRSEMNVSTLELGDSALYLCASSLRGGNSYEQYFGPGTRLTVT.

There are a few counts of this clone. This chain joins TRBV6-5 and TRBJ1-6; D is uncertain. The V end lost 6 bases, the J end lost 4 bases, and 13 bases lay between the germline ends. Germline values: CDR1 MNHEY, CDR2 SVGAGI. The CDR3 has 15 residues. CDR3 nucleotides: TGTGCCAGCAGGGGGAGGGCAACATATAATTCACCCCTCCACTTT. Translation gives CASRGRATYNSPLHF.

The chain links TRBV6-5 to TRBJ1-2; possibly TRBD1 for D (5 bases). V lost 6 bases and J 8 bases, leaving 16 bases between the germline ends. Germline V gene data show CDR1 as MNHEY and CDR2 as SVGAGI. The CDR3 covers 13 residues. The CDR3 coding sequence is TGTGCCAGCAGCACGACAGAGTCTGTGGGCTACACCTTC. It encodes CASSTTESVGYTF.

This chain joins TRBV27 and TRBJ2-5; D not certain. V lost 3 bases and J lost 3, with 8 bases in between. This CDR3 region has 13 residues. Germline CDR1 is MNHEY and CDR2 is SMNVEV (reference sequence). CDR3: CASSLGREETQYF. The DNA of the CDR3 is TGTGCCAGCAGTTTGGGCCGAGAAGAGACCCAGTACTTC.